Each of the 2 T cell receptor beta chains below was sequenced from the same sample in a study of kidney transplant recipient with SARS-CoV-2 infection. MiXCR, applied by TCRdb to the reads, yields one record per CDR3 protein. This table holds under 300,000 distinct CDR3 sequences, around 28% found once. The sample consisted of a blood sample, taken at baseline and on day 111 from a kidney transplant recipient. Source of these receptors: a male patient aged 30 to 39 who had COVID-19 and was a kidney transplant recipient. Part of the T cell pool may stem from the graft donor.

With regard to this clonotype: With a much larger clone just one base away, this may be a read error. The J gene is TRBJ2-1, the V gene TRBV10-2; D ambiguous. Looked up from germline, CDR1 is WSHSY and CDR2 is SAAADI. The CDR3 sequence is 15 residues long. The CDR3 nucleotides read TGCGCCAGCAGTCCGGACCGTGGGAACTACAATGAGCGGTTCTTC. It is translated as CASSPDRGNYNERFF.

This clonotype appeared many times. The V gene is TRBV6-5, the J gene TRBJ1-2, with 10 positions matching TRBD1. CDR1 is MNHEY, CDR2 SVGAGI, per germline. This CDR3 comprises 16 residues. V shed 6 bases, J shed 5 bases, and the junction held 12 bases outside the gene matches. CDR3 DNA sequence: TGTGCCAGCAGCGTAGGACAGGGGGGACTCTATTATGGCTACACCTTC. It codes for CASSVGQGGLYYGYTF.